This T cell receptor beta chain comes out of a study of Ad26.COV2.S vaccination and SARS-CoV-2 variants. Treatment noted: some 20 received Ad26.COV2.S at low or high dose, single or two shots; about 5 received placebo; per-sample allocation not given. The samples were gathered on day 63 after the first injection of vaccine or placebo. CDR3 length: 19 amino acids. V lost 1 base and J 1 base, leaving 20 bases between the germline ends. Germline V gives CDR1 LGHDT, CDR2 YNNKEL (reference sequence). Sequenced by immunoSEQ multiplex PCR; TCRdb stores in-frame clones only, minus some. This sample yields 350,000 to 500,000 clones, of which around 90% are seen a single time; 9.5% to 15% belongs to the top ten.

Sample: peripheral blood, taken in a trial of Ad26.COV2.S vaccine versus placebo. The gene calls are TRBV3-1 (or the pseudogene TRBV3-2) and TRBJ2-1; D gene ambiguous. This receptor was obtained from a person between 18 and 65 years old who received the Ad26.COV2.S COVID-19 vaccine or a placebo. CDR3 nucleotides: TGTGCCAGCAGCCAAGGAGACTTGCTTGCGGTAGGGTCCTACAATGAGCAGTTCTTC. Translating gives CASSQGDLLAVGSYNEQFF.